These 29 T cell receptor beta chains were all obtained from the same sample, sequenced in a study of memory CD4+ T cells and cytomegalovirus serostatus. The assay was immunoSEQ multiplex PCR, and TCRdb's table has in-frame clones only and misses some. The top ten hold 1.1% to 1.5% of the sample, which has under 55,000 clones, around 80% seen once. Single viable CD3+CD4+CD8-CD45RO+ cells were sorted as the memory CD4+ T cells. The specimen was memory CD4+ T cells from blood. These TCRs come from an adult in good health and CMV-seropositive.

V is TRBV7-6 and J is TRBJ1-3, with D uncertain. Germline V lookup: CDR1 SGHVS, CDR2 FNYEAQ. This CDR3 spans 15 amino acids. Trimming took off 5 bases at V and 1 base at J, with 12 bases between the two ends. CDR3 coding DNA: TGTGCCAGCAGCCCATTCGACGCTTCTGGAAACACCATATATTTT. This sequence encodes CASSPFDASGNTIYF.

The V call is TRBV4-2, the J call TRBJ1-2; TRBD1 matches at 8 bases. The trim removed 2 bases at V and 8 bases at J, leaving 7 bases unmatched. The germline CDR1 and CDR2 sequences are LGHNA and YNFKEQ. This CDR3 is built from 14 residues. The CDR3 loop is CASSQTRTGSGYTF. The CDR3 nucleotides are TGTGCCAGCAGCCAAACCCGGACAGGGAGCGGCTACACCTTC.

In this sample, this clone is medium-sized. CDR3 nucleotides: TGTGCCAGCTCACCGTTAGCGGGCGAAGCTTTCTTT. Residues: CASSPLAGEAFF. V and J are TRBV18 and TRBJ1-1; D gene unclear. The germline gives CDR1 KGHSH, CDR2 LQKENI. CDR3 length equals 12 residues. Trimming pared 3 bases from V and 8 bases from J, leaving 10 bases between.

The chain is built from TRBV15 and TRBJ1-2; D possibly corresponds to TRBD1 (6 bases). Germline CDR1 and CDR2: LNHNV and YYDKDF (reference sequence). The CDR3 has 16 residues. V was trimmed by 0 bases and J by 4 bases, leaving 15 bases between them. The CDR3: CATSREGLGDTYGYTF. Written as DNA, the CDR3 is TGTGCCACCAGCAGAGAGGGGTTGGGGGACACCTATGGCTACACCTTC.

The rearrangement links TRBV30 to TRBJ1-6; maybe TRBD1 (6 bases). CDR1 and CDR2 from the germline V gene are GTSNPN and SVGIG (reference sequence). V dropped 3 bases and J dropped 8 bases, with 14 bases sitting between them. The CDR3 is 14 amino acids. The CDR3 DNA reads TGTGCCTGGAGACCCGAACAGGGCTATTCACCCCTCCACTTT. Its translation is CAWRPEQGYSPLHF.

The chain employs TRBV6-6 and TRBJ1-2; tentative D call: TRBD1 (5 bases). The CDR3 covers 15 residues. From germline, CDR1 is MNHNY and CDR2 SVGAGI (reference sequence). Trimming shortened V by 5 bases and J by 5 bases, and 18 bases separated the two germline ends. The CDR3, as DNA: TGTGCCAGCAGTCAGTCGGGACGGAGATCTTATGGCTACACCTTC. Translated: CASSQSGRRSYGYTF.

This clone has just one count. This chain joins TRBV18 and TRBJ1-2; D perhaps matches TRBD1 (5 bases). The CDR3 loop spans 16 amino acids. Trimming stripped 0 bases from V and 4 bases from J, with 15 bases between. Germline loops: CDR1 KGHSH, CDR2 LQKENI. The CDR3 protein is CASSPPIVQGAYGYTF. CDR3 nucleotide sequence: TGTGCCAGCTCACCACCGATCGTTCAAGGGGCCTATGGCTACACCTTC.

This chain uses TRBV18 with TRBJ2-1, with D perhaps matching TRBD2 (6 bases). This CDR3 comprises 14 residues. V was clipped by 3 bases and J by 13 bases, with 19 bases between them. CDR1 is KGHSH, CDR2 LQKENI, per germline. The CDR3 spells CASSPGGAATGQFF. The DNA for the CDR3 is TGTGCCAGCTCACCCGGGGGAGCTGCAACCGGACAGTTCTTC.

Turning to this clone: Sequence at one end of the junction differs from germline and may be a read error. This rearrangement joins TRBV29-1 to TRBJ1-4; maybe TRBD1 (5 bases). The CDR3 consists of 15 residues. Germline CDR1 SQVTM, CDR2 ANQGSEA. DNA for the CDR3: TGCAGCGTCGAAGGGGCGGGGTCCCACAGGAGAAAACTGTTTTTT. It yields the protein CSVEGAGSHRRKLFF.

The chain joins TRBV27 to TRBJ1-4; D perhaps matches TRBD1 (6 bases). Germline CDR1 is MNHEY and CDR2 is SMNVEV (reference sequence). V was shortened by 5 bases and J by 8 bases, with 15 bases between the two germline ends. CDR3 length equals 14 residues. This CDR3 reads CASSKGDTKEKLFF. Written as DNA, the CDR3 is TGTGCCAGCAGTAAGGGGGACACAAAGGAAAAACTGTTTTTT. The entire variable domain, with the rest obtained from reference TRBV27 and TRBJ1-4, is as follows: EAQVTQNPRYLITVTGKKLTVTCSQNMNHEYMSWYRQDPGLGLRQIYYSMNVEVTDKGDVPEGYKVSRKEKRNFPLILESPSPNQTSLYFCASSKGDTKEKLFFGSGTQLSVL.

This chain joins TRBV7-9 and TRBJ1-2, with a possible D match to TRBD1 (6 bases). V lost 0 bases to trimming and J lost 2 bases, with 10 bases between them. The CDR3 consists of 15 residues. Germline V lookup: CDR1 SEHNR, CDR2 FQNEAQ (reference sequence). The CDR3 loop is CASSLARDKNYGYTF. Written as DNA, the CDR3 is TGTGCCAGCAGCTTAGCCCGGGACAAAAACTATGGCTACACCTTC.

The chain is built from TRBV9 and TRBJ2-3; 9 bases match TRBD2. V shed 7 bases and J 3 bases; nucleotides not matched to a gene: 12. CDR1 SGDLS and CDR2 YYNGEE come from the germline V gene. This CDR3 is 16 amino acids long. CDR3 in DNA: TGTGCCAGCGAAAGCGGGGGGTTCGGTGGGACAGATACGCAGTATTTT. The encoded protein is CASESGGFGGTDTQYF.

The J gene is TRBJ1-2, the V gene TRBV6-1; possibly TRBD1 for D (5 bases). The CDR3 is 18 amino acids. Trimming took off 0 bases at V and 8 bases at J, with 25 bases between the two ends. Germline V gives CDR1 MNHNS, CDR2 SASEGT. The CDR3 DNA sequence: TGTGCCAGCAGTGAAGCGCTCTCGAGGCAGGGTACTGGGGTAGGCTACACCTTC. Translation: CASSEALSRQGTGVGYTF.

The rearrangement joins TRBV14 to TRBJ1-1, with D tentatively TRBD1 (5 bases). The V and J ends lost 4 bases and 11 bases respectively, with 17 bases between them. This CDR3 region has 13 residues. CDR1 SGHDN and CDR2 FVKESK come from the germline V gene. The CDR3 DNA sequence: TGTGCCAGCAGCCGCGCGGGGGGGTTGAATGCTTTCTTT. Its protein is CASSRAGGLNAFF. The full variable domain, completed using reference TRBV14 and TRBJ1-1, is EAGVTQFPSHSVIEKGQTVTLRCDPISGHDNLYWYRRVMGKEIKFLLHFVKESKQDESGMPNNRFLAERTGGTYSTLKVQPAELEDSGVYFCASSRAGGLNAFFGQGTRLTVV.

The V and J genes are TRBV4-1 and TRBJ2-7; the match to TRBD2 covers 13 bases. The CDR3 extends over 16 amino acids. Germline V gives CDR1 MGHRA, CDR2 YSYEKL. The V and J ends lost 0 bases and 4 bases, in that order; junction bases with no gene match: 3. The chain's CDR3 is CASSQEGLAGLYEQYF. The DNA for the CDR3 is TGCGCCAGCAGCCAAGAGGGACTAGCGGGATTGTACGAGCAGTACTTC.

The rearrangement uses TRBV7-9 and TRBJ2-7, with 9 bases lining up with TRBD1. The CDR3 contains 15 residues. Looked up from germline, CDR1 is SEHNR and CDR2 is FQNEAQ (reference sequence). The J segment lost 4 bases and the V segment lost 4 bases, leaving 8 bases of the junction unmatched. CDR3 sequence (DNA): TGTGCCAGCAGCTCACCGGACAGGGGTGTTTACGAGCAGTACTTC. Protein: CASSSPDRGVYEQYF.

The chain couples TRBV14 to TRBJ2-2, with no clear D. CDR3 length: 13 residues. The V end lost 1 base, the J end lost 5 bases, and 5 bases lay between the germline ends. From germline, CDR1 is SGHDN and CDR2 FVKESK. In nucleotides, the CDR3 is TGTGCCAGCAGCCAAGTTTGGACCGGGGAGCTGTTTTTT. This codes for CASSQVWTGELFF.

Details on this clone: The junction and the germline gene differ at one end; a read error may be behind it. The chain carries TRBV4-1 and TRBJ2-2; D might be TRBD1 (5 bases). Germline CDR1 and CDR2: MGHRA and YSYEKL. This CDR3 has 16 amino acids. In DNA form, the CDR3 reads TGCGCCAGCAGCCAAAAGGGGAATCCCCCTTCCGGAGAGCTGTTTTTT. It codes for CASSQKGNPPSGELFF.

The chain combines TRBV5-1 with TRBJ2-7; D possibly matches TRBD1 or TRBD2 (5 bases each). V gave up 5 bases and J gave up 0 bases, with 15 bases separating them. The germline V gene has CDR1 SGHRS and CDR2 YFSETQ. The CDR3 covers 15 residues. The CDR3, as DNA: TGCGCCAGCAGTTATACCGGGACGGTCTCCTACGAGCAGTACTTC. This codes for CASSYTGTVSYEQYF.

This chain links TRBV4-3 with TRBJ1-2, with D maybe TRBD1 (6 bases). CDR1 is LGHNA and CDR2 is YSLEER in the germline V gene. Deletions cut 4 bases from V and 2 bases from J, with 17 bases between. This CDR3 region has 16 residues. For the CDR3, the DNA is TGCGCCAGCAGCCCGAGATGGGGGGCTGGGAACTATGGCTACACCTTC. Its protein is CASSPRWGAGNYGYTF.

J is TRBJ2-5 and V is TRBV5-1, with a tentative D call TRBD1 (6 bases). Trimming pared 3 bases from V and 1 base from J, leaving 16 bases between. Germline V gene lookup returns CDR1 SGHRS and CDR2 YFSETQ. This CDR3 has 16 residues. In nucleotides, the CDR3 is TGCGCCAGCAGCTCATTACAGGGTCGGGCCCAAGAGACCCAGTACTTC. The encoded protein is CASSSLQGRAQETQYF.

This clone was picked up one time. The chain employs TRBV7-9 and TRBJ2-6; no definite D call. CDR1 and CDR2 (germline): SEHNR, FQNEAQ (reference sequence). Trimming cost V 5 bases and J 0 bases, with 14 bases left between them. The length of the CDR3 is 17 residues. The CDR3 nucleotides are TGTGCCAGCAGCCCCCCCCTCAGTGTCTCTGGGGCCAACGTCCTGACTTTC. It specifies CASSPPLSVSGANVLTF.

The V call is TRBV5-6, the J call TRBJ1-3; tentatively, D is TRBD1 (5 bases). The CDR3 length is 15 residues. Germline-derived CDR1 and CDR2 are SGHDT and YYEEEE. Trimming cost V 5 bases and J 3 bases, with 15 bases left between them. CDR3 DNA sequence: TGTGCCAGCAGATCCACAGGACTGGGTGGAAACACCATATATTTT. Its protein is CASRSTGLGGNTIYF.

The chain employs TRBV2 and TRBJ2-7, with D hard to call. This CDR3 region has 16 residues. The germline V and J ends were trimmed by 2 bases and 0 bases, with 14 bases remaining between them. Germline V gives CDR1 SNHLY, CDR2 FYNNEI. The CDR3 DNA sequence: TGTGCCAGCAGTGAAAGAGGCACAACCTACTCCTACGAGCAGTACTTC. As protein: CASSERGTTYSYEQYF.

The gene calls are TRBV4-1 and TRBJ1-4, with D uncertain. Germline V gene sequence: CDR1 MGHRA, CDR2 YSYEKL. The CDR3 extends over 15 amino acids. Deletions cut 1 base from V and 5 bases from J, with 11 bases between. The CDR3 region has the DNA TGCGCCAGCAGCCAAGTCTTACGGAAGAATGAAAAACTGTTTTTT. It translates to CASSQVLRKNEKLFF.

Relative to its sample, this clone is medium-sized (0.01 to 0.1%). This chain's CDR3 is CASSPLAGGAEAFF. Here the CDR3 DNA reads TGCGCCAGCAGCCCACTCGCAGGGGGTGCTGAAGCTTTCTTT. This chain links TRBV5-1 with TRBJ1-1; TRBD1 agrees at 7 bases. Germline CDR1 reads SGHRS; CDR2 reads YFSETQ. J lost 6 bases, V lost 4 bases, and 9 bases had no gene match. The CDR3 has 14 amino acids. The entire variable domain, with the rest obtained from reference TRBV5-1 and TRBJ1-1, is as follows: KAGVTQTPRYLIKTRGQQVTLSCSPISGHRSVSWYQQTPGQGLQFLFEYFSETQRNKGNFPGRFSGRQFSNSRSEMNVSTLELGDSALYLCASSPLAGGAEAFFGQGTRLTVV.

The rearrangement links TRBV5-1 to TRBJ2-1; D possibly corresponds to TRBD1 (6 bases). Between the trimmed V and J ends, which lost 4 bases and 10 bases, there was a span of 21 bases. Per germline, CDR1 SGHRS and CDR2 YFSETQ. The CDR3 is 15 amino acids. The CDR3 sequence is CASSTSTGQSLEQFF. The CDR3 DNA follows: TGCGCCAGCAGCACTTCTACAGGGCAGTCGCTGGAGCAGTTCTTC. The whole variable domain, remainder taken from reference TRBV5-1 and TRBJ2-1, is KAGVTQTPRYLIKTRGQQVTLSCSPISGHRSVSWYQQTPGQGLQFLFEYFSETQRNKGNFPGRFSGRQFSNSRSEMNVSTLELGDSALYLCASSTSTGQSLEQFFGPGTRLTVL.

V is TRBV6-1 and J is TRBJ2-7; either TRBD1 or TRBD2 may fit D (5 bases each). V lost 5 bases to trimming and J lost 2 bases, with 16 bases between them. The CDR3 is 15 amino acids. Germline V gene sequence: CDR1 MNHNS, CDR2 SASEGT. CDR3 protein: CASSWDPTAAYEQYF. The CDR3 DNA follows: TGTGCCAGCAGTTGGGACCCCACGGCGGCCTACGAGCAGTACTTC.

This rearrangement joins TRBV28 to TRBJ2-7; 7 positions match TRBD1. Germline-derived CDR1 and CDR2 are MDHEN and SYDVKM. This CDR3 is 14 amino acids long. The trim removed 4 bases at V and 3 bases at J, leaving 6 bases unmatched. CDR3 sequence (DNA): TGTGCCAGCAGTTCGACAGGGTATCACTACGAGCAGTACTTC. It specifies CASSSTGYHYEQYF.